These 32 T cell receptor beta chains came from one sample sequenced in a study of a mutant IDH1 vaccine in newly diagnosed glioma. Their antigen targets remain unknown. Data came from immunoSEQ multiplex PCR; TCRdb stores just in-frame clones and leaves some out. The data show around 51,000 clones, around 80% seen once. Time point: week 5, during vaccination. In the vaccine, a single dose held 300 ug of the mutant IDH1 20-mer peptide, along with topical imiquimod. This sample comprised PBMCs, obtained from a glioma patient whose treatment included an IDH1 peptide vaccine. These receptors were obtained from a middle-aged woman with glioma.

The V call is TRBV27, the J call TRBJ1-2; TRBD1 aligns across 11 bases. The CDR3 totals 14 residues. Germline V gene data show CDR1 as MNHEY and CDR2 as SMNVEV (reference sequence). V shed 4 bases, J shed 8 bases, and the junction held 6 bases outside the gene matches. CDR3 sequence: CASSSSGTGGGYTF. CDR3 nucleotide sequence: TGTGCCAGCAGTTCTTCCGGGACAGGGGGAGGCTACACCTTC.

V and J are TRBV6-5 and TRBJ2-5; D remains unclear. The last part of the DNA fits TRBJ2-7 better; the J call may be wrong. This CDR3 has 11 residues. Germline assignment: CDR1 MNHEY and CDR2 SVGAGI. This chain's CDR3 is CASSYSGEQYF. The DNA of the CDR3 is TGTGCCAGCAGTTACTCCGGCGAGCAGTACTTC.

This clone was observed once. The V and J genes are TRBV9 and TRBJ2-1, with 11 bases aligning to TRBD2. The CDR3 runs to 17 residues. Germline CDR1 reads SGDLS; CDR2 reads YYNGEE. After removal of 3 bases from V and 8 bases from J, the junction contained 13 bases not matched to a gene. The CDR3 nucleotides are TGTGCCAGCAGCGCCCGCCGTCTAGCGGGGGGTCGCGATGAGCAGTTCTTC. Its protein is CASSARRLAGGRDEQFF.

V is TRBV9 and J is TRBJ2-2, with TRBD2 matching over 10 bases. Germline values: CDR1 SGDLS, CDR2 YYNGEE. The CDR3 runs to 17 residues. Trimming cost V 5 bases and J 4 bases; bases outside gene matches: 11. The CDR3 reads CASSARGAGGVTGELFF. The CDR3 DNA follows: TGTGCCAGCAGTGCTAGAGGAGCGGGGGGGGTCACCGGGGAGCTGTTTTTT.

The DNA for the CDR3 is TGTGCCAGCAGCCCAAGGGGTCGGGGGCCCTCGATAGATTCACCCCTCCACTTT. This translates into CASSPRGRGPSIDSPLHF. The chain links TRBV9 to TRBJ1-6; D possibly corresponds to TRBD1 (6 bases). V was trimmed by 4 bases and J by 8 bases, leaving 25 bases between them. Germline CDR1 and CDR2: SGDLS and YYNGEE. The CDR3 runs to 18 residues.

This clone was detected a few times. This chain links TRBV18 with TRBJ2-3; no definite D call. The CDR3 runs to 14 residues. V lost 2 bases, J lost 0 bases, and 6 bases lay in between. The germline V gene encodes CDR1 KGHSH and CDR2 LQKENI. CDR3 in amino acids: CASSPVSSTDTQYF. In DNA, the CDR3 is TGTGCCAGCTCACCAGTATCTAGCACAGATACGCAGTATTTT.

This sequence joins TRBV18 and TRBJ1-1, with D maybe TRBD1 (5 bases). Trimming pared 0 bases from V and 4 bases from J, leaving 9 bases between. CDR1 is KGHSH, CDR2 LQKENI, per germline. The CDR3 is 14 residues long. CDR3 residues: CASSPPSGATEAFF. The DNA for the CDR3 is TGTGCCAGCTCACCACCGTCCGGGGCCACTGAAGCTTTCTTT.

The rearrangement links TRBV15 to TRBJ1-5; no definite D call. CDR1 and CDR2 from the germline V gene are LNHNV and YYDKDF (reference sequence). Trimming pared 0 bases from V and 0 bases from J, leaving 12 bases between. The CDR3 runs to 17 residues. CDR3 nucleotide sequence: TGTGCCACCAGCAGAGATTTCAGGTTTGATAGCAATCAGCCCCAGCATTTT. As protein: CATSRDFRFDSNQPQHF.

The CDR3 nucleotides are TGTGCCACCAGCAGACTCCGGGACAGGGTCTACGAGCAGTACTTC. Encoded protein: CATSRLRDRVYEQYF. The rearrangement links TRBV15 to TRBJ2-7; 9 nucleotides align to TRBD1. V gave up 2 bases and J gave up 3 bases; unmatched junction bases: 5. The CDR3 loop spans 15 amino acids. Germline values: CDR1 LNHNV, CDR2 YYDKDF (reference sequence).

This chain connects TRBV7-2 to TRBJ2-2, with 7 bases aligning to TRBD2. There are 17 residues in the CDR3. J lost 6 bases, V lost 3 bases, and 13 bases had no gene match. Germline CDR1 reads SGHTA; CDR2 reads FQGNSA. The CDR3 sequence: CASSLWGEGMESGELFF. For the CDR3, the DNA is TGTGCCAGCAGCTTGTGGGGGGAGGGGATGGAGTCCGGGGAGCTGTTTTTT. Using reference TRBV7-2 and TRBJ2-2 for the parts outside the CDR3, the full variable domain is GAGVSQSPSNKVTEKGKDVELRCDPISGHTALYWYRQSLGQGLEFLIYFQGNSAPDKSGLPSDRFSAERTGGSVSTLTIQRTQQEDSAVYLCASSLWGEGMESGELFFGEGSRLTVL.

CDR3 coding DNA: TGTGCCAGCACCCTCAACAGGGGGCAAAATTCACCCCTCCACTTT. Translated, it gives CASTLNRGQNSPLHF. The chain recombines TRBV6-5 with TRBJ1-6; 9 bases match TRBD1. CDR1 and CDR2 from the germline V gene are MNHEY and SVGAGI. This CDR3 region has 15 residues. The trim removed 7 bases at V and 7 bases at J, leaving 8 bases unmatched.

The chain joins TRBV4-1 to TRBJ2-2, with TRBD1 matching 10 bases. The CDR3 is 18 residues long. V was clipped by 0 bases and J by 2 bases; unmatched bases: 6. Looked up from germline, CDR1 is MGHRA and CDR2 is YSYEKL. The DNA for the CDR3 is TGCGCCAGCAGCCAAGATCCTGGACAGGGGGGTAACACCGGGGAGCTGTTTTTT. Residues: CASSQDPGQGGNTGELFF.

The count of this clone is one. V gene TRBV9 combines with J gene TRBJ1-2; D remains ambiguous. Germline V gives CDR1 SGDLS, CDR2 YYNGEE. Trimming stripped 3 bases from V and 2 bases from J, with 5 bases between. The CDR3 covers 12 residues. The CDR3 DNA follows: TGTGCCAGCAGCGGGGGAAACTATGGCTACACCTTC. It yields the protein CASSGGNYGYTF.

The chain joins TRBV19 to TRBJ1-2, with no clear D. The length of the CDR3 is 13 residues. V was trimmed by 1 base and J by 4 bases, leaving 7 bases between them. Germline CDR1 and CDR2: LNHDA and SQIVND (reference sequence). CDR3 protein: CASSIGSAYGYTF. The CDR3 DNA reads TGTGCCAGTAGTATAGGGTCAGCCTATGGCTACACCTTC.

This rearrangement joins TRBV27 to TRBJ2-7, with D perhaps given as TRBD1 or TRBD2 (6 bases each). Trimming pared 5 bases from V and 4 bases from J, leaving 12 bases between. CDR3 length: 13 residues. Per the germline V gene, CDR1 is MNHEY and CDR2 is SMNVEV (reference sequence). This CDR3 reads CASSHQGRYEQYF. The CDR3 DNA reads TGTGCCAGCAGTCATCAGGGGAGGTACGAGCAGTACTTC.

V is TRBV2 and J is TRBJ2-3; 13 bases fit TRBD2. The CDR3 is 16 residues long. Unmatched junction bases numbered 5, after V lost 4 bases and J lost 4 bases. Germline CDR1 SNHLY, CDR2 FYNNEI. The CDR3 bases are TGTGCCAGCAGTGGGACTAGCGGGGGCACGTCAGATACGCAGTATTTT. Translating gives CASSGTSGGTSDTQYF. Full variable domain (rest looked up from reference TRBV2 and TRBJ2-3): EPEVTQTPSHQVTQMGQEVILRCVPISNHLYFYWYRQILGQKVEFLVSFYNNEISEKSEIFDDQFSVERPDGSNFTLKIRSTKLEDSAMYFCASSGTSGGTSDTQYFGPGTRLTVL.

The genes are TRBV7-2 and TRBJ1-4; D uncertain. The CDR3 sequence is 17 residues long. V lost 3 bases to trimming and J lost 8 bases, with 22 bases between them. Germline V lookup: CDR1 SGHTA, CDR2 FQGNSA. CDR3 sequence (DNA): TGTGCCAGCAGCTTGGGAGGGAACCCATATTCCGAAGAAAAACTGTTTTTT. Translating it yields CASSLGGNPYSEEKLFF.

The rearrangement uses TRBV7-9 and TRBJ2-7; D is undetermined. V lost 3 bases, J lost 7 bases, and 10 bases lay in between. CDR1 is SEHNR, CDR2 FQNEAQ, per germline (reference sequence). CDR3 length: 12 amino acids. For the CDR3, the DNA is TGTGCCAGCAGCTTGCCTAGTAGGGAGCAGTACTTC. It is translated as CASSLPSREQYF.

V usage is TRBV5-1 and J usage is TRBJ2-3; TRBD2 aligns across 11 bases. Germline-derived CDR1 and CDR2 are SGHRS and YFSETQ. After removal of 4 bases from V and 5 bases from J, the junction contained 9 bases not matched to a gene. The CDR3 contains 16 residues. The CDR3 protein is CASSPFGLAGLDTQYF. CDR3 DNA: TGCGCCAGCAGCCCCTTCGGACTAGCGGGTCTAGATACGCAGTATTTT.

This clone is a singleton in its sample. The rearrangement links TRBV14 to TRBJ2-3; a weak D match, TRBD2 (5 bases). Trimming removed 8 bases at V and 6 bases at J, with 12 bases between. CDR1 SGHDN and CDR2 FVKESK come from the germline V gene. CDR3 size: 12 residues. The CDR3 nucleotides are TGTGCCAGCCGCCTAGCAGGTGATACGCAGTATTTT. It specifies CASRLAGDTQYF. Full variable domain (rest looked up from reference TRBV14 and TRBJ2-3): EAGVTQFPSHSVIEKGQTVTLRCDPISGHDNLYWYRRVMGKEIKFLLHFVKESKQDESGMPNNRFLAERTGGTYSTLKVQPAELEDSGVYFCASRLAGDTQYFGPGTRLTVL.

V gene TRBV30 combines with J gene TRBJ1-1; TRBD1 matches at 7 bases. J gave up 4 bases and V 2 bases, and 4 bases lay outside the gene matches. CDR3 length equals 13 residues. Germline CDR1 reads GTSNPN; CDR2 reads SVGIG (reference sequence). DNA of the CDR3: TGTGCCTGGAGTCTACAGGGGAGCACTGAAGCTTTCTTT. Translated: CAWSLQGSTEAFF.

V usage is TRBV7-9 and J usage is TRBJ1-5; tentative D call: TRBD1 (6 bases). V was trimmed by 5 bases and J by 5 bases, leaving 13 bases between them. Germline V gene lookup returns CDR1 SEHNR and CDR2 FQNEAQ (reference sequence). CDR3 size: 14 residues. The CDR3 region has the DNA TGTGCCAGCAGCCCCGGACAGTGGGATCAGCCCCAGCATTTT. Protein: CASSPGQWDQPQHF.

This clone was found once. The chain employs TRBV7-8 and TRBJ1-2; D gene ambiguous. Germline CDR1 SGHVS, CDR2 FQNEAQ. The CDR3 sequence is 15 residues long. V dropped 1 base and J dropped 4 bases, with 13 bases sitting between them. This chain's CDR3 is CASSLVSNQPYGYTF. The CDR3 nucleotides are TGTGCCAGCAGCTTAGTCTCGAATCAGCCCTATGGCTACACCTTC.

This chain uses TRBV27 with TRBJ2-7; the match to TRBD1 covers 8 bases. The germline CDR1 and CDR2 sequences are MNHEY and SMNVEV (reference sequence). This CDR3 has 15 amino acids. V shed 3 bases and J 2 bases; nucleotides not matched to a gene: 6. CDR3 protein: CASSFYDRGPYEQYF. Here the CDR3 DNA reads TGTGCCAGCAGTTTTTACGACAGGGGACCCTACGAGCAGTACTTC.

V usage is TRBV7-2 and J usage is TRBJ2-2; weak D call: TRBD1 (6 bases). Germline assignment: CDR1 SGHTA and CDR2 FQGNSA. Between the trimmed V and J ends, which lost 4 bases and 0 bases, there was a span of 15 bases. The CDR3 extends over 17 amino acids. In DNA, the CDR3 is TGTGCCAGCAGCTCCCTATTAGGGGGTACGAACACCGGGGAGCTGTTTTTT. This gives the protein CASSSLLGGTNTGELFF.

The chain carries TRBV7-5 and TRBJ1-2; TRBD1 was called by the table and not checked on the DNA. TRBV7-5 is designated a pseudogene. The CDR3 length is 17 residues. The CDR3 region is CARRNPKSGQGANGYTF. The CDR3 DNA sequence: TGTGCCAGAAGGAATCCCAAATCGGGACAGGGGGCAAATGGCTACACCTTC.

This chain links TRBV19 with TRBJ2-2; 9 nucleotides match TRBD2. The CDR3 runs 16 residues. V shed 5 bases and J 3 bases; nucleotides not matched to a gene: 7. CDR1 and CDR2 from the germline V gene are LNHDA and SQIVND (reference sequence). The CDR3 spells CASSFRGGVYTGELFF. The CDR3 region has the DNA TGTGCCAGTAGTTTTCGCGGGGGGGTCTACACCGGGGAGCTGTTTTTT.

The rearrangement links TRBV4-1 to TRBJ2-7, with D uncertain. Trimming left V 2 bases short and J 3 bases short, with 14 bases between. The germline V gene has CDR1 MGHRA and CDR2 YSYEKL. The CDR3 runs 15 residues. The CDR3 spells CASSQSSALNYEQYF. The CDR3 region has the DNA TGCGCCAGCAGCCAATCGAGCGCCCTCAACTACGAGCAGTACTTC.

There are a few counts of this clone. At one end, the junction sequence differs from germline, possibly due to a read error. The V call is TRBV18, the J call TRBJ1-1, with D tentatively TRBD1 (6 bases). CDR3 length: 15 amino acids. The germline V gene has CDR1 KGHSH and CDR2 LQKENI. The DNA for the CDR3 is TGTGCCAGCTCCCCACAGGGCGGGAGGAACACTGAAGCTTTCTTT. This codes for CASSPQGGRNTEAFF. The full variable domain, its missing parts supplied by reference TRBV18 and TRBJ1-1, is NAGVMQNPRHLVRRRGQEARLRCSPMKGHSHVYWYRQLPEEGLKFMVYLQKENIIDESGMPKERFSAEFPKEGPSILRIQQVVRGDSAAYFCASSPQGGRNTEAFFGQGTRLTVV.

This clone was detected only once. This rearrangement joins TRBV5-1 to TRBJ2-7; D could derive from TRBD1 or TRBD2 (5 bases each). Germline V CDR1 and CDR2: SGHRS, YFSETQ. The CDR3 totals 16 residues. The ends were cut back, 0 bases at V and 7 bases at J, with 20 bases in the middle. CDR3 in amino acids: CASSLAGTSFYKEQYF. The CDR3 region has the DNA TGCGCCAGCAGCTTGGCCGGGACCTCGTTCTATAAAGAGCAGTACTTC.

This CDR3 is CAISESSGETEAFF. The CDR3 region has the DNA TGTGCCATCAGTGAGTCTAGTGGGGAGACTGAAGCTTTCTTT. This sequence joins TRBV10-3 and TRBJ1-1; D unresolved. V dropped 0 bases and J dropped 5 bases, with 10 bases sitting between them. The germline V gene has CDR1 ENHRY and CDR2 SYGVKD. The CDR3 spans 14 residues.

This chain links TRBV29-1 with TRBJ2-5, with a possible D match to TRBD1 (5 bases). This CDR3 comprises 11 residues. In germline, CDR1 is SQVTM, CDR2 ANQGSEA. The germline V and J ends were trimmed by 7 bases and 2 bases, with 8 bases remaining between them. CDR3 coding DNA: TGCAGCGCAAGACAGCAAGAGACCCAGTACTTC. It is translated as CSARQQETQYF. Filled out from reference TRBV29-1 and TRBJ2-5, the complete variable domain reads SAVISQKPSRDICQRGTSLTIQCQVDSQVTMMFWYRQQPGQSLTLIATANQGSEATYESGFVIDKFPISRPNLTFSTLTVSNMSPEDSSIYLCSARQQETQYFGPGTRLLVL.